This is a list of T cell receptor beta chains from one sample in a study of Ad26.COV2.S vaccination and SARS-CoV-2 variants. Profiled with immunoSEQ multiplex PCR; TCRdb holds only in-frame clones, not every one. The sample includes roughly 380,000 clones, around 87% of them seen just once. The sample here was peripheral blood, taken in a trial of Ad26.COV2.S vaccine versus placebo. The receptors come from a person between 18 and 60 years old who received the Ad26.COV2.S COVID-19 vaccine or a placebo. Both conserved end residues are part of each CDR3.

CDR3 protein	J gene	V gene
CASTHREVTEAFF	TRBJ1-1	TRBV6-5
CASSQDRKSNEKLFF	TRBJ1-4	TRBV4-2
CASSLVTDSYEQYF	TRBJ2-7	TRBV7-9
CASSERVGSYNEQFF	TRBJ2-1	TRBV2
CASKGGRHLNTEAFF	TRBJ1-1	TRBV7-2
CASSIGRGLEETQYF	TRBJ2-5	TRBV19
CASSSPGSGQGRYEQYF	TRBJ2-7	TRBV4-1
CASSEYSSVGEQYF	TRBJ2-7	TRBV25-1
CASSTGGFARQPQHF	TRBJ1-5	TRBV19
CASSEALLRQEYNQPQHF	TRBJ1-5	TRBV2
CASSPRGQGYGYTF	TRBJ1-2	TRBV19
CASSFHSGANVLTF	TRBJ2-6	TRBV5-6
CASSYSYVGGYTF	TRBJ1-2	TRBV6-2/TRBV6-3
CASSDGGGTEAFF	TRBJ1-1	TRBV6-1
CASTTGNFIPQATSGNTIYF	TRBJ1-3	TRBV19
CASSSGQGDTEAFF	TRBJ1-1	TRBV5-1
CASSLGTGVEQFF	TRBJ2-1	TRBV7-8
CASSNFSYNEQFF	TRBJ2-1	TRBV21-1
CASSPRNSPLHF	TRBJ1-6	TRBV18
CASSQVGGGSWSSPLHF	TRBJ1-6	TRBV4-1
CASSFGGSMNTEAFF	TRBJ1-1	TRBV5-1
CASKLGGFYNSPLHF	TRBJ1-6	TRBV27
CASSELSTEAFF	TRBJ1-1	TRBV6-1
CASRQANTGELFF	TRBJ2-2	TRBV11-2
CASSPRASSGGYEQYF	TRBJ2-7	TRBV7-2
CASSQGDLELQFF	TRBJ2-1	TRBV4-2
CASSPDAPNTEAFF	TRBJ1-1	TRBV6-2/TRBV6-3
CASSPYPLHRGEQYF	TRBJ2-7	TRBV5-1
CAISDDGGRNQPQHF	TRBJ1-5	TRBV10-3
CASSFGVSLAYGYTF	TRBJ1-2	TRBV7-8
CASSQDLGSPYGYTF	TRBJ1-2	TRBV4-2
CASSRQGSSYNSPLHF	TRBJ1-6	TRBV6-6
CSVGGQLNEKLFF	TRBJ1-4	TRBV29-1
CASSHRQEQYF	TRBJ2-7	TRBV16
CAWSRPNTEAFF	TRBJ1-1	TRBV30
CASSLVHGPLNEQFF	TRBJ2-1	TRBV11-2
CASTPSMGTEAFF	TRBJ1-1	TRBV19
CASSLGDRYEQYF	TRBJ2-7	TRBV12-3/TRBV12-4
CASSALGPPSYEQYF	TRBJ2-7	TRBV19
CASSYSNGGYTF	TRBJ1-2	TRBV6-5
CASSVEGLGGYTF	TRBJ1-2	TRBV9
CASSQIGGNTEAFF	TRBJ1-1	TRBV4-1
CASSPYDRGRPYEQYF	TRBJ2-7	TRBV18
CASASGQSSIQPQHF	TRBJ1-5	TRBV12-5
CASSVAQSYEQYF	TRBJ2-7	TRBV9
CASSIGGLESYTEAFF	TRBJ1-1	TRBV19
CAWTGDSGANVLTF	TRBJ2-6	TRBV30
CASSLGRSTNEKLFF	TRBJ1-4	TRBV7-9